The clone carrying this TCR beta chain has a count of ten or more. Antigen unknown. Other nucleotide sequences in the sample specify the same CDR3. Patients had received no treatment of any kind before thyroid surgery. V lost 5 bases, J lost 2 bases, and 6 bases stayed unmatched. The CDR3 is made up of 16 amino acids. Germline CDR1 reads DFQATT; CDR2 reads SNEGSKA (reference sequence). These data are taken from a study of metastatic and nonmetastatic thyroid tumors. Looking at the study overall: The authors compared repertoires across blood and tumor or nodule tissue from malignant and benign thyroid patients. Study-level points and caveats: Benign nodules were reported to have significantly lower TCR beta diversity than malignant thyroid tumors, in blood and tumor.

Authors' processing steps: The distant-metastasis classifier for papillary thyroid cancer was built from CDR3 differences across clinicopathological groups. TCRdb re-called the PCR reads with MiXCR. TCRdb, not the authors, supplied the V and J calls. The sample lists about 34,000 clones; approximately 17% were seen once. Sequencing was performed on blood. J is TRBJ2-1 and V is TRBV20-1; 13 bases are a match to TRBD2. This sequence was found in a female donor with papillary thyroid cancer or a benign thyroid nodule (not recorded which). Some clones in this sample may be carry-over from other donors' samples. The CDR3 nucleotides read TGCAGTGCTGGCGGACTAGCGGGAGACCCCTACAATGAGCAGTTCTTC. This sequence encodes CSAGGLAGDPYNEQFF.